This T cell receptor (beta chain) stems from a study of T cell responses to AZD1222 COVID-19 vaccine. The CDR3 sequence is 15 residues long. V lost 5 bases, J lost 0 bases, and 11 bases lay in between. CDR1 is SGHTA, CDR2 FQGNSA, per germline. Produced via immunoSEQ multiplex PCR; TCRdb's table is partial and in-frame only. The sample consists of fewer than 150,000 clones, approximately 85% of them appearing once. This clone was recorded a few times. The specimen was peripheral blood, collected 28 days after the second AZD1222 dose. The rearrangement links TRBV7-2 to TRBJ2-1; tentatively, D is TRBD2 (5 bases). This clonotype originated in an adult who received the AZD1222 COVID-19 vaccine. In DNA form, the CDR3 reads TGTGCCAGCAGCGGACTGCCCGGCTCCTACAATGAGCAGTTCTTC. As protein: CASSGLPGSYNEQFF. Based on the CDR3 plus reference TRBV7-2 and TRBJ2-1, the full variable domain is GAGVSQSPSNKVTEKGKDVELRCDPISGHTALYWYRQSLGQGLEFLIYFQGNSAPDKSGLPSDRFSAERTGGSVSTLTIQRTQQEDSAVYLCASSGLPGSYNEQFFGPGTRLTVL.